These 7 T cell receptor beta chains share one sample of origin, sequenced in a study of identical twins. TCRdb analysed the 5' RACE reads with MiXCR anew, one entry per CDR3 protein. Here the sample spans around 490,000 distinct CDR3 sequences, around an eighth being singletons. This sample also belongs to another study, concerning yellow fever vaccine responses in identical twins.

The material sequenced was CD4+ T cells sorted from blood. All receptors come from a woman between 18 and 30 years old in good health.

This clonotype showed up just a few times. J is TRBJ2-3 and V is TRBV15, with no clear D. The CDR3 loop spans 15 amino acids. In germline, CDR1 is LNHNV, CDR2 YYDKDF (reference sequence). Trimming removed 3 bases from V and 1 base from J, with 11 bases in between. CDR3 sequence reads: CATSSRAGGTDTQYF. The CDR3 bases are TGTGCCACCAGCAGCCGAGCTGGGGGCACAGATACGCAGTATTTT.

This chain uses TRBV14 with TRBJ1-1; D perhaps matches TRBD1 (5 bases). V shed 5 bases and J shed 1 base, with 17 bases lying between them. The CDR3 consists of 16 residues. Germline V gives CDR1 SGHDN, CDR2 FVKESK. CDR3 coding DNA: TGTGCCAGCAGCGGCAATAATCAGGGCTGGAACACTGAAGCTTTCTTT. Its protein product is CASSGNNQGWNTEAFF. The variable domain in full, completed from reference TRBV14 and TRBJ1-1, reads EAGVTQFPSHSVIEKGQTVTLRCDPISGHDNLYWYRRVMGKEIKFLLHFVKESKQDESGMPNNRFLAERTGGTYSTLKVQPAELEDSGVYFCASSGNNQGWNTEAFFGQGTRLTVV.

This clonotype showed up many times. The chain recombines TRBV29-1 with TRBJ2-2; TRBD2 aligns across 9 bases. Per the germline V gene, CDR1 is SQVTM and CDR2 is ANQGSEA. V gave up 3 bases and J gave up 5 bases; unmatched junction bases: 4. This CDR3 region has 14 residues. The CDR3: CSVEAGGRTGELFF. The DNA of the CDR3 is TGCAGCGTTGAGGCGGGGGGGAGGACCGGGGAGCTGTTTTTT.

Only a few counts were recorded for this clonotype. The chain recombines TRBV27 with TRBJ2-7, with D possibly TRBD1 on 6 matching bases. CDR3 length: 14 residues. The V gene's germline CDR1 is MNHEY and CDR2 SMNVEV (reference sequence). V lost 5 bases to trimming and J lost 1 base, with 12 bases between them. For the CDR3, the DNA is TGTGCCAGCAGTAGAAACAGGGATTCCTACGAGCAGTACTTC. This translates into CASSRNRDSYEQYF.

This clonotype appeared many times. The CDR3 here is CASQALDNEQFF. In nucleotides, the CDR3 is TGTGCCTCTCAAGCCCTCGACAATGAGCAGTTCTTC. V and J are TRBV10-3 and TRBJ2-1; D gene uncertain. The length of the CDR3 is 12 residues. CDR1 and CDR2 from the germline V gene are ENHRY and SYGVKD. V was clipped by 11 bases and J by 5 bases, with 13 bases between them.

This clonotype has at least ten counts. The chain employs TRBV24-1 and TRBJ2-1; D assignment may be TRBD1 or TRBD2 (5 bases each). CDR1 is KGHDR, CDR2 SFDVKD, per germline. The CDR3 has 14 amino acids. Trimming took 7 bases from V and 5 from J, leaving 14 bases between them. CDR3 sequence (DNA): TGTGCCACCAGGGACGGGGCCAGAGACAATGAGCAGTTCTTC. Residues: CATRDGARDNEQFF.

V usage is TRBV15 and J usage is TRBJ2-1, with 9 positions matching TRBD1. The CDR3 has 12 residues. The germline V gene encodes CDR1 LNHNV and CDR2 YYDKDF (reference sequence). Trimming cost V 4 bases and J 14 bases; bases outside gene matches: 6. Here the CDR3 reads CATSKGQGPEFF. The CDR3 nucleotides are TGTGCCACCAGCAAAGGACAGGGGCCGGAGTTCTTC.